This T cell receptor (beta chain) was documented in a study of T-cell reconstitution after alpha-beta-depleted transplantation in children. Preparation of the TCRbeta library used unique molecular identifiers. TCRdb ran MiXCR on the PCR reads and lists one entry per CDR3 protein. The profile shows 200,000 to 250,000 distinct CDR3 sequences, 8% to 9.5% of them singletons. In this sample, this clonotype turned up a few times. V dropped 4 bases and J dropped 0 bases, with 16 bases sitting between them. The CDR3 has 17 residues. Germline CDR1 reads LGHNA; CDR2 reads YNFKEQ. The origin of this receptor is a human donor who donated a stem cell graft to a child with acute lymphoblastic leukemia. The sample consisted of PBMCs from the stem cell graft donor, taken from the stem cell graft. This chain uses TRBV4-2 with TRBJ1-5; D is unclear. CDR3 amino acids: CASSRILSQDSNQPQHF. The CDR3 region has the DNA TGTGCCAGCAGCCGAATACTATCGCAAGATAGCAATCAGCCCCAGCATTTT.